The 16 T cell receptor beta chains presented below share a single source sample, sequenced in a study of blood T cell repertoires in COVID-19. Produced via immunoSEQ multiplex PCR; TCRdb's table is partial and in-frame only. Among roughly 350,000 clones listed, approximately 89% were seen once. Sequenced sample: peripheral blood. The receptors here all came from a woman aged 25-40 years with COVID-19, enrolled during active disease.

The rearrangement links TRBV19 to TRBJ2-5; 9 bases are shared with TRBD2. This CDR3 comprises 16 residues. Germline V lookup: CDR1 LNHDA, CDR2 SQIVND (reference sequence). The ends lost 4 bases at V and 5 bases at J; junction bases unmatched: 11. Here the CDR3 reads CASSTSSGTAWETQYF. The CDR3 DNA reads as TGTGCCAGTAGTACGTCTAGCGGGACGGCTTGGGAGACCCAGTACTTC.

The chain employs TRBV24-1 and TRBJ2-3; TRBD1 agrees at 12 bases. From germline, CDR1 is KGHDR and CDR2 SFDVKD. The CDR3 length is 14 residues. With V trimmed by 9 bases and J by 2 bases, 2 bases remained unmatched. This CDR3 is CATGTGGSTDTQYF. CDR3 sequence (DNA): TGTGCCACCGGGACAGGGGGCTCCACAGATACGCAGTATTTT.

The V and J genes are TRBV19 and TRBJ2-5, with TRBD2 matching over 9 bases. J gave up 5 bases and V 7 bases, and 8 bases lay outside the gene matches. The germline V gene encodes CDR1 LNHDA and CDR2 SQIVND (reference sequence). This CDR3 is 14 amino acids long. CDR3 nucleotide sequence: TGTGCCAGTAAGGCGGGAGGGCCGGGGGAGACCCAGTACTTC. Translated, it gives CASKAGGPGETQYF.

The genes are TRBV6-4 and TRBJ2-3; D possibly corresponds to TRBD1 (6 bases). The V and J ends lost 3 bases and 3 bases respectively, with 13 bases between them. The CDR3 length is 15 residues. Germline V lookup: CDR1 MRHNA, CDR2 SNTAGT. CDR3 amino acids: CASSEMAGETDTQYF. In DNA, the CDR3 is TGTGCCAGCAGTGAAATGGCAGGGGAAACAGATACGCAGTATTTT.

The chain links TRBV7-2 to TRBJ2-1, with 14 positions matching TRBD2. V was clipped by 5 bases and J by 7 bases; unmatched bases: 4. From germline, CDR1 is SGHTA and CDR2 FQGNSA. CDR3 size: 15 residues. CDR3 in amino acids: CASSPGLAGENEQFF. In DNA form, the CDR3 reads TGTGCCAGCAGCCCGGGACTAGCGGGAGAGAATGAGCAGTTCTTC.

This chain uses TRBV15 with TRBJ2-7; weak D call: TRBD1 (6 bases). Trimming stripped 1 base from V and 2 bases from J, with 9 bases between. The germline gives CDR1 LNHNV, CDR2 YYDKDF (reference sequence). The CDR3 runs to 14 residues. CDR3 sequence (DNA): TGTGCCACCAGCAGAGGGGACACAGCCTACGAGCAGTACTTC. It codes for CATSRGDTAYEQYF.

The chain has TRBV19 and TRBJ2-2; possible D gene TRBD2, 6 bases. V lost 0 bases to trimming and J lost 7 bases, with 12 bases between them. Germline loops: CDR1 LNHDA, CDR2 SQIVND (reference sequence). This CDR3 is 15 amino acids long. Here the CDR3 DNA reads TGTGCCAGTAGTATAGATGGGGCAGCGGGCGGGGAGCTGTTTTTT. Its protein is CASSIDGAAGGELFF.

V gene TRBV5-1 combines with J gene TRBJ1-4; D unresolved. With 1 base removed from V and 6 bases from J, the gap between germline ends came to 16 bases. This CDR3 is 16 amino acids long. CDR1 SGHRS and CDR2 YFSETQ come from the germline V gene. The CDR3 sequence is CASSLRPSGVDEKLFF. CDR3 DNA: TGCGCCAGCAGCTTGAGGCCCAGCGGGGTAGATGAAAAACTGTTTTTT.

The chain couples TRBV28 to TRBJ1-5, with D maybe TRBD1 (6 bases). Trimming took off 3 bases at V and 0 bases at J, with 9 bases between the two ends. CDR3 length equals 15 residues. The germline V gene has CDR1 MDHEN and CDR2 SYDVKM. The CDR3 sequence is CASSFRGNSNQPQHF. The CDR3 bases are TGTGCCAGCAGTTTTAGGGGGAATAGCAATCAGCCCCAGCATTTT.

V is TRBV7-2 and J is TRBJ2-7; the match to TRBD2 covers 8 bases. CDR1 is SGHTA, CDR2 FQGNSA, per germline. CDR3 length equals 12 residues. The trim removed 4 bases at V and 6 bases at J, leaving 2 bases unmatched. For the CDR3, the DNA is TGTGCCAGCAGCTCCCGGGAGGGCGAGCAGTACTTC. This gives the protein CASSSREGEQYF.

The chain couples TRBV30 to TRBJ2-7, with 11 bases identical to TRBD2. V was clipped by 3 bases and J by 4 bases; unmatched bases: 5. Germline CDR1 and CDR2: GTSNPN and SVGIG (reference sequence). The CDR3 has 14 amino acids. CDR3 coding DNA: TGTGCCTGGAGCGGACTAGCGGGTGGATACGAGCAGTACTTC. Amino acid sequence: CAWSGLAGGYEQYF.

The J gene is TRBJ2-7, the V gene TRBV2; the match to TRBD1 covers 10 bases. The CDR3 contains 14 residues. The V gene's germline CDR1 is SNHLY and CDR2 FYNNEI. V lost 9 bases, J lost 4 bases, and 9 bases stayed unmatched. CDR3 amino acids: CASAPGQGEYEQYF. CDR3 bases: TGTGCCAGTGCCCCTGGACAGGGGGAATACGAGCAGTACTTC.

This rearrangement joins TRBV29-1 to TRBJ2-7; 8 nucleotides align to TRBD2. This CDR3 contains 14 residues. V shed 2 bases and J 3 bases; nucleotides not matched to a gene: 6. The germline V gene has CDR1 SQVTM and CDR2 ANQGSEA. The CDR3 is CSVEFAGGLYEQYF. The DNA for the CDR3 is TGCAGCGTTGAATTTGCGGGAGGACTCTACGAGCAGTACTTC.

The rearrangement uses TRBV30 and TRBJ2-1, with D unresolved. Germline V gives CDR1 GTSNPN, CDR2 SVGIG (reference sequence). The CDR3 is 13 residues long. V shed 4 bases and J shed 0 bases, with 7 bases lying between them. The CDR3: CAWKFSSYNEQFF. Written as DNA, the CDR3 is TGTGCCTGGAAGTTCAGCTCCTACAATGAGCAGTTCTTC.

The V and J genes are TRBV7-6 and TRBJ2-2; 7 bases map to TRBD2. Germline lookup yields CDR1 SGHVS and CDR2 FNYEAQ. This CDR3 is 17 amino acids long. The J segment lost 6 bases and the V segment lost 1 base, leaving 11 bases of the junction unmatched. CDR3 coding DNA: TGTGCCAGCAGCTTAGTTTACTTCGGCGGGAGCCCCGGGGAGCTGTTTTTT. Its protein is CASSLVYFGGSPGELFF.

This clone was observed a single time. The rearrangement joins TRBV9 to TRBJ2-3, with 14 bases lining up with TRBD2. Unmatched junction bases numbered 9, after V lost 0 bases and J lost 3 bases. Germline values: CDR1 SGDLS, CDR2 YYNGEE. This CDR3 has 19 residues. The CDR3 DNA is TGTGCCAGCAGCGTAGATCCCGGGACTAGCGGGAGACGAACAGATACGCAGTATTTT. This encodes CASSVDPGTSGRRTDTQYF. The entire variable domain, with the rest obtained from reference TRBV9 and TRBJ2-3, is as follows: DSGVTQTPKHLITATGQRVTLRCSPRSGDLSVYWYQQSLDQGLQFLIQYYNGEERAKGNILERFSAQQFPDLHSELNLSSLELGDSALYFCASSVDPGTSGRRTDTQYFGPGTRLTVL.